The 6 T cell receptor beta chains reported below all come from one sample, sequenced in a study of blood T cell repertoires in COVID-19. Some clones are missing from TCRdb's copy, which holds only in-frame ones; the method was immunoSEQ multiplex PCR. Here the sample spans roughly 90,000 clones, around 80% being singletons. Sequencing was done on a sample of peripheral blood. The receptors shown here come from a woman of 80 years or more with active or convalescent COVID-19.

This chain joins TRBV7-8 and TRBJ1-5, with 11 bases lining up with TRBD1. The V gene's germline CDR1 is SGHVS and CDR2 FQNEAQ. This CDR3 is 15 amino acids long. With V trimmed by 5 bases and J by 6 bases, 6 bases remained unmatched. As DNA, the CDR3 is TGTGCCAGCAGCGTGGGACAGGGGGGAGGTCAGCCCCAGCATTTT. Translated: CASSVGQGGGQPQHF.

The chain carries TRBV5-1 and TRBJ2-3; D is undetermined. Germline CDR1 reads SGHRS; CDR2 reads YFSETQ. V was shortened by 4 bases and J by 5 bases, with 8 bases between the two germline ends. This CDR3 comprises 12 residues. In nucleotides, the CDR3 is TGCGCCAGCAGCGCTAGTGGAGATACGCAGTATTTT. It yields the protein CASSASGDTQYF.

This chain links TRBV5-6 with TRBJ1-5; 9 nucleotides match TRBD1. From germline, CDR1 is SGHDT and CDR2 YYEEEE. V was clipped by 4 bases and J by 7 bases; unmatched bases: 6. The CDR3 length is 14 residues. CDR3 in DNA: TGTGCCAGCAGCCACGCGACAGGGGGACAGCCCCAGCATTTT. Translation gives CASSHATGGQPQHF.

The J gene is TRBJ2-7, the V gene TRBV5-1, with 14 bases matching TRBD2. V shed 4 bases, J shed 0 bases, and the junction held 9 bases outside the gene matches. The CDR3 contains 18 residues. The germline CDR1 and CDR2 sequences are SGHRS and YFSETQ. The CDR3, as DNA: TGCGCCAGCAGCGCCAGACTAGCGGGAGGGGTTGCCTCCTACGAGCAGTACTTC. This gives the protein CASSARLAGGVASYEQYF.

This chain connects TRBV30 to TRBJ1-2; 8 bases are shared with TRBD1. Looked up from germline, CDR1 is GTSNPN and CDR2 is SVGIG (reference sequence). The length of the CDR3 is 14 residues. V shed 0 bases, J shed 2 bases, and the junction held 2 bases outside the gene matches. The CDR3 is CAWSVQGVNYGYTF. The DNA for the CDR3 is TGTGCCTGGAGTGTACAGGGGGTAAACTATGGCTACACCTTC.

This rearrangement joins TRBV7-9 to TRBJ1-5; D gene unclear. The germline V gene has CDR1 SEHNR and CDR2 FQNEAQ (reference sequence). The CDR3 runs to 17 residues. The V end was cut by 0 bases, the J end by 4 bases, with 16 bases between. CDR3 in DNA: TGTGCCAGCAGCTTAGCGGGTAGCAGCGGAAATAATCAGCCCCAGCATTTT. Translating it yields CASSLAGSSGNNQPQHF.